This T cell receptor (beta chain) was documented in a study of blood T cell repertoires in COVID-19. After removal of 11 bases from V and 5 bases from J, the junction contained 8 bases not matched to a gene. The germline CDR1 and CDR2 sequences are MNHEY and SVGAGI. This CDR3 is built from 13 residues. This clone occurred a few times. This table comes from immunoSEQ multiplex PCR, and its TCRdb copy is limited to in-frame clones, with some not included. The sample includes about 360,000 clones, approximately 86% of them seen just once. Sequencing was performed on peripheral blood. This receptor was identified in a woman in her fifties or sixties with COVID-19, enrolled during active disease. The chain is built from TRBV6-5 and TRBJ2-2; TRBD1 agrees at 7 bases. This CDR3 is CAGWTGGTGELFF. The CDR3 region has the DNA TGTGCCGGATGGACAGGCGGGACCGGGGAGCTGTTTTTT.